The rows below give T cell receptor beta chains drawn from one sample of a study of control samples from healthy donors and cancer patients. Assay used: immunoSEQ multiplex PCR; TCRdb lists only in-frame clones, some missing. The table includes around 230,000 clones, around 94% detected once. The sequenced material came from blood. These receptors all stem from a middle-aged man in good health. The CDR3 runs from the conserved cysteine through the conserved F or W. Fields, in order: clone size, CDR3 length, V gene, J gene, CDR3 protein. Some rows have no size entry. The others give once, few or many, or a class for an expanded clone.

.	14	TRBV9	TRBJ2-1	CASSVTPSYNEQFF
.	13	TRBV6-4	TRBJ1-1	CASSNYPTTEAFF
.	12	TRBV6-5	TRBJ1-4	CASLRTNEKLFF
.	14	TRBV4-2	TRBJ1-1	CASSQVSENTEAFF
.	16	TRBV28	TRBJ1-5	CASSLPDPIFNQPQHF
once	15	TRBV16	TRBJ1-4	CASSQFGGMDEKLFF
.	12	TRBV5-4	TRBJ2-2	CASSPPSGELFF
.	17	TRBV7-2	TRBJ2-1	CASSSPPEAGAGNEQFF
.	14	TRBV5-1	TRBJ1-2	CASSPSGRDHGYTF
.	16	TRBV5-1	TRBJ2-3	CASSPQPQGSTDTQYF
.	15	TRBV18	TRBJ1-1	CASSPQGTGNTEAFF
.	13	TRBV5-1	TRBJ1-2	CASSTGEGSGYTF
.	16	TRBV14	TRBJ2-1	CASSQFGAGGHNEQFF
.	13	TRBV19	TRBJ2-7	CASALGLRAPQYF
.	15	TRBV7-9	TRBJ2-3	CASNPWGQGKNTQYF
.	14	TRBV25-1	TRBJ1-2	CASRAQGRGYGYTF
.	13	TRBV29-1	TRBJ1-1	CSAKLGVDTEAFF
.	16	TRBV18	TRBJ2-1	CASSPGTTRSYNEQFF
.	13	TRBV15	TRBJ1-4	CATSPLVKEKLFF
.	13	TRBV9	TRBJ2-2	CASSVYLEGELFF
.	12	TRBV30	TRBJ2-7	CAGLTGAYEQYF
.	16	TRBV6-5	TRBJ2-6	CASSYDRGSGANVLTF
.	16	TRBV19	TRBJ2-2	CAIRASGGPNTGELFF
.	16	TRBV28	TRBJ2-3	CASSPRGIGWSDTQYF
.	20	TRBV4-2	TRBJ2-2	CASSHPGLAGVLSNTGELFF
.	16	TRBV19	TRBJ1-2	CASTLDSKRANYGYTF
.	11	TRBV29-1	TRBJ1-1	CSVERNTEAFF
.	15	TRBV7-2	TRBJ1-6	CASTTQTPLNSPLHF
once	16	TRBV21-1	TRBJ2-1	CASSSGGTISYNEQFF
.	13	TRBV10-3	TRBJ1-1	CAPLGHSNTEAFF
.	14	TRBV28	TRBJ1-2	CASSWGLANYGYTF
once	15	TRBV19	TRBJ2-2	CASSWDSLRAGELFF
.	16	TRBV7-9	TRBJ1-4	CASSLGGGSGNEKLFF
.	16	TRBV5-4	TRBJ1-2	CASSLAPGQLNYGYTF
.	16	TRBV11-1	TRBJ2-1	CASSDPGTGGMMGQFF
once	16	TRBV5-4	TRBJ1-2	CASSFGTGPKGYGYTF
.	13	TRBV5-6	TRBJ2-1	CASKGLVDYEQFF
.	14	TRBV28	TRBJ2-7	CASSPRDGSHEQYF
once	14	TRBV5-1	TRBJ1-6	CASSSDGLNSPLHF
.	15	TRBV5-1	TRBJ2-3	CASSVSGAGTDTQYF
.	13	TRBV19	TRBJ2-7	CATRTGSSYEQYF
.	14	TRBV4-3	TRBJ1-5	CASSQEGNHQPQHF
.	15	TRBV4-3	TRBJ1-5	CASSRSTGGVQPQHF
.	17	TRBV4-2	TRBJ2-3	CASSHSASVTSTDTQYF
.	14	TRBV19	TRBJ1-6	CASRRQGEDSPLHF
once	12	TRBV25-1	TRBJ1-2	CASSDLSWGYTF
.	15	TRBV6-5	TRBJ2-1	CASSYGGSFYNEQFF
once	13	TRBV7-9	TRBJ2-2	CASSLEGTGELFF
once	14	TRBV2	TRBJ1-1	CASSGITGFTEAFF
.	16	TRBV3-1/TRBV3-2	TRBJ2-3	CASSPSRLAGGNTQYF
.	15	TRBV10-3	TRBJ2-5	CAISESQRGQETQYF
.	12	TRBV6-5	TRBJ2-3	CASRQNTDTQYF
.	14	TRBV7-2	TRBJ2-2	CASSSPPGVGELFF
.	17	TRBV5-1	TRBJ1-4	CASSLEGHRATNEKLFF
.	12	TRBV12-3/TRBV12-4	TRBJ1-6	CASRDRGSPLHF
.	14	TRBV4-1	TRBJ1-2	CASSQVGDSYGYTF
.	13	TRBV6-4	TRBJ1-6	CASSDRGNSPLHF